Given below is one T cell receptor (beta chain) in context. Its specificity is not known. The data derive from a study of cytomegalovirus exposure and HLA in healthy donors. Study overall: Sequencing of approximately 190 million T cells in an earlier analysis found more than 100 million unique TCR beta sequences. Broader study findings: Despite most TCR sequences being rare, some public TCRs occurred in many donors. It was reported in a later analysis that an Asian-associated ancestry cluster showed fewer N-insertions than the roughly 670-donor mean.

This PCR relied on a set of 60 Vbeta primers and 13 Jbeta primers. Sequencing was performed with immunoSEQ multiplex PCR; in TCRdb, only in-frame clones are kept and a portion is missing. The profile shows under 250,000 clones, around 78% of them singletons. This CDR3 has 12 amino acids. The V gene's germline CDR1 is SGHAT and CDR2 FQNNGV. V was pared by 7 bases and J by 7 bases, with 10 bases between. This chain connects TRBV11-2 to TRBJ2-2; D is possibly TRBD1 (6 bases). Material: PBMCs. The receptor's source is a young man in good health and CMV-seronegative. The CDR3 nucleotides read TGTGCCAGCAACCCAGGGGTCGGGGAGCTGTTTTTT. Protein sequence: CASNPGVGELFF. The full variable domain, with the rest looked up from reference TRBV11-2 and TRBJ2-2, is EAGVAQSPRYKIIEKRQSVAFWCNPISGHATLYWYQQILGQGPKLLIQFQNNGVVDDSQLPKDRFSAERLKGVDSTLKIQPAKLEDSAVYLCASNPGVGELFFGEGSRLTVL.